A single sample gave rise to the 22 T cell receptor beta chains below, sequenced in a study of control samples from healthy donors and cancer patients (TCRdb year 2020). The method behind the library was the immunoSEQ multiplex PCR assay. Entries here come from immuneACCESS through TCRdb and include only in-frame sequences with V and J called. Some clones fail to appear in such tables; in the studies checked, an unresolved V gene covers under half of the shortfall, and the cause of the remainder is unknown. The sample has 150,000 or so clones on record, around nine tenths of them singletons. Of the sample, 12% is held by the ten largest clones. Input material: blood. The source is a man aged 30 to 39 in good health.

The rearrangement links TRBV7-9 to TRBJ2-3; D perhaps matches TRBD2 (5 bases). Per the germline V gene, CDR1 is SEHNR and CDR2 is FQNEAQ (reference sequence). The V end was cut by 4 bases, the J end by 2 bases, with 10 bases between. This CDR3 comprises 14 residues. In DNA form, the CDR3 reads TGTGCCAGCAGCTCTCTAGCTTTCACAGATACGCAGTATTTT. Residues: CASSSLAFTDTQYF.

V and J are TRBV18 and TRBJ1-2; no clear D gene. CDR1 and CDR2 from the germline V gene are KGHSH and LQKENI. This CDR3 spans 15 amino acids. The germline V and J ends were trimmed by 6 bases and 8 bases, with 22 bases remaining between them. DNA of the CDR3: TGTGCCAGCTCTCTCCCCCTATACTTACCCCACGGCTACACCTTC. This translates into CASSLPLYLPHGYTF. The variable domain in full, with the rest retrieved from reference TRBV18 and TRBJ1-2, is NAGVMQNPRHLVRRRGQEARLRCSPMKGHSHVYWYRQLPEEGLKFMVYLQKENIIDESGMPKERFSAEFPKEGPSILRIQQVVRGDSAAYFCASSLPLYLPHGYTFGSGTRLTVV.

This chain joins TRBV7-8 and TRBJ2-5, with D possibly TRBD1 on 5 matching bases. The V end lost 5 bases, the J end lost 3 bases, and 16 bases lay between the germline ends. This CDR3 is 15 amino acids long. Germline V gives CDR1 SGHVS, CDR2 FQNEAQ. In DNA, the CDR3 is TGTGCCAGCAGCCGGAAGGTGGGCAGGGAAGAGACCCAGTACTTC. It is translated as CASSRKVGREETQYF. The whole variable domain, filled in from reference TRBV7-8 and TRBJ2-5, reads GAGVSQSPRYKVAKRGQDVALRCDPISGHVSLFWYQQALGQGPEFLTYFQNEAQLDKSGLPSDRFFAERPEGSVSTLKIQRTQQEDSAVYLCASSRKVGREETQYFGPGTRLLVL.

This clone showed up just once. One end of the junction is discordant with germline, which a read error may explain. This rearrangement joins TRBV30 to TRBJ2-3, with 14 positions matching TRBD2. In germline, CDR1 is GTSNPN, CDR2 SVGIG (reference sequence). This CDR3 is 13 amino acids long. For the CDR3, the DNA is TGTGCCTGGAGTCCCGGGACTAGCGGGAGTAAGGGATTT. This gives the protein CAWSPGTSGSKGF.

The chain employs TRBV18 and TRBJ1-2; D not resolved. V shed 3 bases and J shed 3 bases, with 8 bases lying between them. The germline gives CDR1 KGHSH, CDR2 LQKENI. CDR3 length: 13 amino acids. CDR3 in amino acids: CASSPQKDYGYTF. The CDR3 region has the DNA TGTGCCAGCTCACCGCAGAAAGACTATGGCTACACCTTC.

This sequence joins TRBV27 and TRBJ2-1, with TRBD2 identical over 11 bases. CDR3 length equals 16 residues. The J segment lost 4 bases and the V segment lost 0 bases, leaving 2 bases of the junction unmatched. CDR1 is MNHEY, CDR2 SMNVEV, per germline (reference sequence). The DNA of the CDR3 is TGTGCCAGCAGTTTATCAGGGACTAGCGGATACAATGAGCAGTTCTTC. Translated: CASSLSGTSGYNEQFF.

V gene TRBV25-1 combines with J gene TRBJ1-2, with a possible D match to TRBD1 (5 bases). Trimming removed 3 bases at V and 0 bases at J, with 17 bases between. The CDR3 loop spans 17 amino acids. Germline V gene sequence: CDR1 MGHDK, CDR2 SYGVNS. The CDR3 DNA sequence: TGTGCCAGCAGTGACCTAAAAGCCCCGGGGGCTAACTATGGCTACACCTTC. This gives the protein CASSDLKAPGANYGYTF.

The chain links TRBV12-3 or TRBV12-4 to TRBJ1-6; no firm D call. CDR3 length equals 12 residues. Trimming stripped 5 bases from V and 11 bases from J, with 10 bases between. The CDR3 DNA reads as TGTGCCAGCAGTCTCACTCAGCCACCCCTCCACTTT. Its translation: CASSLTQPPLHF.

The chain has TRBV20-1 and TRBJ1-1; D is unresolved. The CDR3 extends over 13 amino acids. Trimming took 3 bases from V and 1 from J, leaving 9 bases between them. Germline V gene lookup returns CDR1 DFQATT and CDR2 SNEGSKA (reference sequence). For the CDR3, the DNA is TGCAGTGCTAGTCCGTGGGAGAACACTGAAGCTTTCTTT. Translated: CSASPWENTEAFF.

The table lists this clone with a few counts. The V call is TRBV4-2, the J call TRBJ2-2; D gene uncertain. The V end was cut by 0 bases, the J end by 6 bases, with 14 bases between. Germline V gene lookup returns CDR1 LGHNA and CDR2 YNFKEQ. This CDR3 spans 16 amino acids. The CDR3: CASSQDLPGRAGELFF. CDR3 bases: TGTGCCAGCAGCCAAGATTTACCTGGTCGCGCCGGGGAGCTGTTTTTT.

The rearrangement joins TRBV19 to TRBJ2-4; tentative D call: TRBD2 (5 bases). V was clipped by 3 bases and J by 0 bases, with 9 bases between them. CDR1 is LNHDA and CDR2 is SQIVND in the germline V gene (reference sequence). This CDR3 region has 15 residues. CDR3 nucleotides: TGTGCCAGTAGTATGGGAGCGATAGCCAAAAACATTCAGTACTTC. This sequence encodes CASSMGAIAKNIQYF.

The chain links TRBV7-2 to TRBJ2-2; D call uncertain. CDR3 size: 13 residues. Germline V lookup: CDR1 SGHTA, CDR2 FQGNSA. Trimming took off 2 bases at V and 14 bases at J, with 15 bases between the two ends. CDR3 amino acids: CASSLWDSGRLFF. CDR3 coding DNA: TGTGCCAGCAGCTTATGGGATTCGGGTAGACTGTTTTTT.

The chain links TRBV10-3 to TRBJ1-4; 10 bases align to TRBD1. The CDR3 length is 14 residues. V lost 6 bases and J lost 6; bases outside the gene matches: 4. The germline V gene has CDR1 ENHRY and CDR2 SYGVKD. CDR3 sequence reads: CAIRPGTGDEKLFF. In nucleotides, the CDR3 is TGTGCCATCAGACCCGGGACAGGGGATGAAAAACTGTTTTTT.

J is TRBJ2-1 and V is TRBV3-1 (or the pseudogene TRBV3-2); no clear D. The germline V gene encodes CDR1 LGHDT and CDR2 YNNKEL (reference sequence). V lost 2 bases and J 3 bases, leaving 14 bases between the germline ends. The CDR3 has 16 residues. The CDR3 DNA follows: TGTGCCAGCAGCCAAAGGTCCGCCCCTCACTACAATGAGCAGTTCTTC. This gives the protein CASSQRSAPHYNEQFF.

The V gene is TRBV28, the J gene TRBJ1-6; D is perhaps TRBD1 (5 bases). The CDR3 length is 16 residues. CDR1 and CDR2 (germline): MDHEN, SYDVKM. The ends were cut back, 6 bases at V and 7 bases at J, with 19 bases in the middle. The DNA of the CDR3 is TGTGCCAGCAGCCCACTGGGGGGAGAGAGGAATTCACCCCTCCACTTT. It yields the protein CASSPLGGERNSPLHF.

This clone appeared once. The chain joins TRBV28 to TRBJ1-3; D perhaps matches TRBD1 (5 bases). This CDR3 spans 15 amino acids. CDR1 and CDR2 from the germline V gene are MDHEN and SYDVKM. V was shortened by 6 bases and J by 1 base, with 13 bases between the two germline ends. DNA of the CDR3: TGTGCCAGCAGCTCCCCCGCAGGGTCTGGAAACACCATATATTTT. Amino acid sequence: CASSSPAGSGNTIYF.

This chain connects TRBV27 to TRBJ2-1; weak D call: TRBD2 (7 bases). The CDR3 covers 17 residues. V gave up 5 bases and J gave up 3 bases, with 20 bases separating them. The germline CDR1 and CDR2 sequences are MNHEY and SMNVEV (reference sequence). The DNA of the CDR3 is TGTGCCAGCAGTGCCCCCGGGCGGGGGACATACTACAATGAGCAGTTCTTC. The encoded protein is CASSAPGRGTYYNEQFF.

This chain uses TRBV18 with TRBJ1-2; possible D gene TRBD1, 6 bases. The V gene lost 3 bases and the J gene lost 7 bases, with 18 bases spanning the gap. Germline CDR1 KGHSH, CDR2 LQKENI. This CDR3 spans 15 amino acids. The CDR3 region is CASSPNAQGTRGYTF. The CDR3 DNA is TGTGCCAGCTCACCGAACGCACAGGGAACGCGTGGCTACACCTTC.

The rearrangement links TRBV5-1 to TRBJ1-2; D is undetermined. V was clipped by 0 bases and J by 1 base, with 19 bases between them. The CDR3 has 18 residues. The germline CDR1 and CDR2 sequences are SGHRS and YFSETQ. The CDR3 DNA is TGCGCCAGCAGCTTGGCGGGAATCAACTATACCATTAACTATGGCTACACCTTC. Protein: CASSLAGINYTINYGYTF.

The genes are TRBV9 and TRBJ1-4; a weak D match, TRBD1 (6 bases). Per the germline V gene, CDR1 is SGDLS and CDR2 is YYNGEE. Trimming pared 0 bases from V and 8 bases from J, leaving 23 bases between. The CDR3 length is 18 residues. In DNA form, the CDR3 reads TGTGCCAGCAGCGTAGGGGTAGGGTCAAAGGGGGATTCAGAAAAACTGTTTTTT. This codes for CASSVGVGSKGDSEKLFF.

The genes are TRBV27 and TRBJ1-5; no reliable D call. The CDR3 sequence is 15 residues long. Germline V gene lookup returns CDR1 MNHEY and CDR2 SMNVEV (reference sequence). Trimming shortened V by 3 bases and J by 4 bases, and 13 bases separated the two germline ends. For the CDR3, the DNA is TGTGCCAGCAGTTTTGTTGTAGGCAGGAATCAGCCCCAGCATTTT. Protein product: CASSFVVGRNQPQHF.

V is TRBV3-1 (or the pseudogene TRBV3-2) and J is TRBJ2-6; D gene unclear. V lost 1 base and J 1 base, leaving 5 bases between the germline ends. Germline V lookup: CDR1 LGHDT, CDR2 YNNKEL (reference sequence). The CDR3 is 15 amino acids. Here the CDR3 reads CASSQGYSGANVLTF. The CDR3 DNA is TGTGCCAGCAGCCAAGGCTATTCTGGGGCCAACGTCCTGACTTTC.